A single TCR beta chain is shown here with its context. These data originate in a study of blood T cell repertoires in COVID-19. Study-level information: Material from acute and convalescent COVID-19 was sourced from the United States, Italy and Spain.

The data were produced by immunoSEQ multiplex PCR, yet TCRdb's version contains in-frame clones alone and is incomplete. The sample yields roughly 300,000 clones, around 90% seen once. Recruits, aged about 18 to 95 years, lived in 24 US areas. The length of the CDR3 is 12 residues. Sequencing was done on a sample of PBMCs or T cells enriched from blood (not recorded which). This chain links TRBV21-1 with TRBJ2-7; the table assigns TRBD2, which was not confirmed against the DNA. TRBV21-1 is a pseudogene segment. The receptor's source is a woman in her thirties or forties with acute COVID-19. This CDR3 is CASSSTAYEQYF. In DNA form, the CDR3 reads TGTGCCAGCAGCTCAACTGCCTACGAGCAGTACTTC.